There are many counts of the clone carrying this TCR beta chain. Its antigen remains unknown. A single record per CDR3 protein comes from TCRdb applying MiXCR to the 5' RACE reads. The sample records fewer than 250,000 distinct CDR3 sequences, about 11% being singletons. The CDR3 spans 14 residues. Germline loops: CDR1 DFQATT, CDR2 SNEGSKA (reference sequence). V gave up 0 bases and J gave up 9 bases, with 15 bases separating them. The data were obtained in a study of CD8 T cells in ankylosing spondylitis. Study results and caveats: It appeared that ankylosing spondylitis blood was characterized by a TCR beta motif of seven or eight highly homologous variants. Reports say disease-linked clones showed up significantly more in matched ankylosing spondylitis synovial fluid.

The chain combines TRBV20-1 with TRBJ2-1; no clear D gene. Material: blood, either unsorted or a sorted T cell fraction (not recorded which). The sequence derives from a male donor with ankylosing spondylitis or in good health (not recorded which). CDR3 DNA: TGCAGTGCTAGAGAGGACCGCCGGATGGTTGAGCAGTTCTTC. Protein: CSAREDRRMVEQFF.